The table lists the clone carrying this TCR beta chain with a count of one. This sample stems from a study of blood T cell repertoires in COVID-19. At the level of the study: COVID-19 samples from acute and convalescent phases originated in the United States, Italy and Spain.

CDR3 length: 16 amino acids. Germline trimming cut 4 bases from V and 9 bases from J; bases unmatched to any gene: 15. Germline-derived CDR1 and CDR2 are KGHSH and LQKENI. How the authors handled the data: Estimation of nucleated cell counts relied on the amplification of reference gene primers. Only in-frame clones appear in the TCRdb table, and some are missing; sequencing was by immunoSEQ multiplex PCR. V, J and clone size reflect that table, while D and trimming were determined from the DNA. The repertoire holds around 360,000 clones, with around 87% as singletons. The chain links TRBV18 to TRBJ2-7; 10 bases fit TRBD2. Sequenced input: peripheral blood. The origin of this receptor is a woman in her thirties with COVID-19, enrolled during active disease. In nucleotides, the CDR3 is TGTGCCAGCTCACGCGCGGGCCTAGCGGGAGAGGGGGCGCAGTACTTC. It is translated as CASSRAGLAGEGAQYF.